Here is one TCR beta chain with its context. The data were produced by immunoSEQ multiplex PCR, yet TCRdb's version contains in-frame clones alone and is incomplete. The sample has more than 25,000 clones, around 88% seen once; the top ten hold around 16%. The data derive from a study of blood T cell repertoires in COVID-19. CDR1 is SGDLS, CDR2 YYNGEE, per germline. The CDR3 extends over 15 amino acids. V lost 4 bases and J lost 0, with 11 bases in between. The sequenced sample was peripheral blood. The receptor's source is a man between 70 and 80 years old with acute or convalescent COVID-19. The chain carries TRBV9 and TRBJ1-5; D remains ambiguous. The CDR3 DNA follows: TGTGCCAGCAGCCTCGACGGGGATAGCAATCAGCCCCAGCATTTT. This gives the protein CASSLDGDSNQPQHF.